There are a few counts of the clone carrying this T cell receptor (beta chain). The data were obtained in a study of regulatory T cells in long-lasting Graves disease. Study summary: Freshly diagnosed Graves' patients had used antithyroid drugs for under 3 months.

The time point denotes: newly diagnosed GD, antithyroid drugs for less than 3 months. From PBMCs, RNA was extracted and then used to make the TCR library. Blood from the periphery, approximately 10 milliliters in all, was drawn into EDTA tubes. The germline gives CDR1 LGHDT, CDR2 YNNKEL (reference sequence). CDR3 length equals 20 residues. The junction had 15 bases not matched to a gene; V was cut back by 3 bases and J by 4 bases. Sequencing libraries for TCR beta were prepared with iRepertoire HTBI primers and Arm-PCR of CDR3 regions. TCRdb independently ran MiXCR on the multiplex PCR reads; one entry per CDR3 protein. The table shows 450,000 to 700,000 distinct CDR3 sequences, with 13% occurring only once. These same records also appear under a second study, on T cells in Graves' hyperthyroidism and ophthalmopathy. That work states: These patients, aged 18 to 65, had recently diagnosed hyperthyroidism lasting under 2 months.

Material: peripheral blood mononuclear cells (PBMCs), obtained at new diagnosis, from a patient treated with antithyroid drugs. This rearrangement joins TRBV3-1 to TRBJ2-1; 13 bases are a match to TRBD2. The origin of this receptor is a man between 25 and 39 years old with Graves disease. The CDR3 sequence is CASSHKGLAGYQFPYNEQFF. The CDR3 nucleotides are TGTGCCAGCAGCCATAAGGGACTAGCGGGGTACCAATTTCCTTACAATGAGCAGTTCTTC.